Sequencing of this T cell receptor beta chain was carried out in a study of blood T cells in healthy people across ages. The V and J ends lost 6 bases and 2 bases respectively, with 11 bases between them. The CDR3 is 12 amino acids. Germline CDR1 and CDR2: SQVTM and ANQGSEA. Details on this clonotype: The CDR3 does not close with the conserved phenylalanine or tryptophan, likely indicating a read error.

Through a sample-barcoded 5' primer and a J-beta primer mix, a second PCR was run for about 6 to 11 cycles. TCRdb redid the calling of the 5' RACE reads with MiXCR, one entry per CDR3 protein. The top ten hold 15% to 20% of the sample, which has about 1,000,000 distinct CDR3 sequences, over 35% seen once. The chain combines TRBV29-1 with TRBJ2-7, with D maybe TRBD1 (6 bases). The receptor was derived from a woman between 55 and 75 years old in good health. Source material: blood. The CDR3 protein is CSVGDTPYEQYI. In DNA, the CDR3 is TGCAGCGTAGGGGACACTCCCTACGAGCAGTACATC.